A single sample gave rise to the 14 T cell receptor beta chains below, sequenced in a study of Graves' ophthalmopathy and Graves' hyperthyroidism. As the template, RNA transcripts were used to amplify TCR beta CDR3 regions. A first-round RT-PCR used HTBI primers, followed by a second-round multiplex PCR. TCRdb recomputed calls from the multiplex PCR reads with MiXCR, one row per CDR3 protein. Of about 390,000 distinct CDR3 sequences detected, approximately 15% appear once; the ten largest clones hold roughly 7%. The sample consisted of peripheral blood. Source of these receptors: a woman under 30 with stable Graves' hyperthyroidism.

V gene TRBV6-5 combines with J gene TRBJ1-1, with D possibly TRBD1 on 5 matching bases. V was shortened by 2 bases and J by 0 bases, with 10 bases between the two germline ends. The CDR3 sequence is 15 residues long. Germline assignment: CDR1 MNHEY and CDR2 SVGAGI. In DNA form, the CDR3 reads TGTGCCAGCAGTTACGATGGGGCCCTGAACACTGAAGCTTTCTTT. Translation gives CASSYDGALNTEAFF.

There are many counts of this clonotype. This chain joins TRBV19 and TRBJ1-2, with 9 bases aligning to TRBD1. V lost 2 bases to trimming and J lost 2 bases; unmatched junction nucleotides: 3. The germline gives CDR1 LNHDA, CDR2 SQIVND (reference sequence). The CDR3 consists of 15 residues. CDR3 nucleotides: TGTGCCAGTAGTATACAAGGACAGGGGAACTATGGCTACACCTTC. Its translation is CASSIQGQGNYGYTF.

This clonotype was seen at least ten times. The V call is TRBV9, the J call TRBJ2-5, with TRBD1 matching over 7 bases. CDR1 is SGDLS and CDR2 is YYNGEE in the germline V gene. V gave up 2 bases and J gave up 5 bases; unmatched junction bases: 9. The CDR3 extends over 15 amino acids. This CDR3 is CASSVGAGGKETQYF. The CDR3 DNA follows: TGTGCCAGCAGCGTGGGCGCAGGGGGTAAGGAGACCCAGTACTTC.

This clonotype has a count of ten or more. In DNA, the CDR3 is TGCGCCAGCAGCCAAGATCGTCAGGGGGCACAGAACACTGAAGCTTTCTTT. It encodes CASSQDRQGAQNTEAFF. This rearrangement joins TRBV4-1 to TRBJ1-1, with TRBD1 identical over 8 bases. This CDR3 comprises 17 residues. Germline V gives CDR1 MGHRA, CDR2 YSYEKL. The trim removed 0 bases at V and 1 base at J, leaving 7 bases unmatched.

The sample holds many counts of this clonotype. Compared with germline, one end of the junction differs, possibly owing to a read error. The chain has TRBV12-3 or TRBV12-4 and TRBJ2-6; D not certain. The CDR3 is 17 residues long. The CDR3 sequence: CTSSHRNPSSGANVLTF. CDR3 in DNA: TGTACCAGCAGTCACAGAAATCCCAGCTCTGGGGCCAACGTCCTGACTTTC.

This clonotype was detected only a few times. The chain employs TRBV29-1 and TRBJ2-4; D is tentatively TRBD1 or TRBD2 (6 bases each). Germline-derived CDR1 and CDR2 are SQVTM and ANQGSEA. The CDR3 is 14 residues long. Trimming removed 0 bases at V and 9 bases at J, with 15 bases between. The DNA for the CDR3 is TGCAGCGTTGAAGATAGGGGGGATTTTGGCATTCAGTACTTC. Translating it yields CSVEDRGDFGIQYF.

CDR3 sequence (DNA): TGCGCCAGCAGCCAAGAGGGTCCAGGGATCGACTATGGCTACACCTTC. Translation: CASSQEGPGIDYGYTF. The chain recombines TRBV4-1 with TRBJ1-2; D might be TRBD1 (5 bases). The CDR3 extends over 16 amino acids. V was pared by 0 bases and J by 3 bases, with 14 bases between. From germline, CDR1 is MGHRA and CDR2 YSYEKL.

The chain carries TRBV3-1 and TRBJ2-7, with 8 bases that match TRBD2. Germline assignment: CDR1 LGHDT and CDR2 YNNKEL (reference sequence). The CDR3 consists of 15 residues. The trim removed 1 base at V and 2 bases at J, leaving 4 bases unmatched. The CDR3 loop is CASSQVMGLAYEQYF. The DNA of the CDR3 is TGTGCCAGCAGCCAAGTTATGGGACTAGCCTACGAGCAGTACTTC.

There are many counts of this clonotype. CDR3 residues: CASSQNDRGAREQYF. CDR3 coding DNA: TGCGCCAGCAGCCAAAATGATAGGGGGGCCCGGGAGCAGTACTTC. The rearrangement uses TRBV4-1 and TRBJ2-7, with D perhaps being TRBD1 or TRBD2 (6 bases each). Deletions cut 2 bases from V and 7 bases from J, with 18 bases between. This CDR3 spans 15 amino acids. Germline loops: CDR1 MGHRA, CDR2 YSYEKL.

This chain uses TRBV4-1 with TRBJ1-1; perhaps TRBD1 as D (5 bases). V lost 3 bases, J lost 5 bases, and 10 bases lay in between. Germline V gene lookup returns CDR1 MGHRA and CDR2 YSYEKL. The CDR3 covers 13 residues. CDR3 nucleotide sequence: TGCGCCAGCAGCCACCTCCGGGGGACTGAAGCTTTCTTT. Translating it yields CASSHLRGTEAFF.

The V call is TRBV9, the J call TRBJ2-5; D unresolved. Trimming took 2 bases from V and 5 from J, leaving 13 bases between them. The CDR3 loop spans 14 amino acids. Per the germline V gene, CDR1 is SGDLS and CDR2 is YYNGEE. This chain's CDR3 is CASSVGLLGETQYF. CDR3 DNA sequence: TGTGCCAGCAGCGTTGGCCTATTGGGGGAGACCCAGTACTTC. Filled out from reference TRBV9 and TRBJ2-5, the complete variable domain reads DSGVTQTPKHLITATGQRVTLRCSPRSGDLSVYWYQQSLDQGLQFLIQYYNGEERAKGNILERFSAQQFPDLHSELNLSSLELGDSALYFCASSVGLLGETQYFGPGTRLLVL.

This clonotype was found many times. This sequence may be a read error, since a much larger clone differs from it by one base. The V gene is TRBV12-3 or TRBV12-4, the J gene TRBJ1-1, with TRBD1 matching over 7 bases. V dropped 5 bases and J dropped 3; count of bases not matched to a gene: 6. The CDR3 is 14 residues long. The CDR3 DNA sequence: TGTGCCAGCAGTGAGGACAGGCACGACACTGAAGCTTTCTTT. Its translation is CASSEDRHDTEAFF.

This rearrangement joins TRBV28 to TRBJ1-2; perhaps TRBD1 as D (6 bases). Germline CDR1 reads MDHEN; CDR2 reads SYDVKM. CDR3 length equals 17 residues. V was trimmed by 2 bases and J by 8 bases, leaving 24 bases between them. The CDR3 spells CASSLGYRVLKIYGYTF. CDR3 sequence (DNA): TGTGCCAGCAGTTTAGGTTACAGGGTACTTAAGATCTACGGCTACACCTTC.

This clonotype was observed many times. The CDR3 region has the DNA TGTGCCAGCAGGGCGACAGGGGGGGAAGGAGAGACCCAGTACTTC. Translation: CASRATGGEGETQYF. The rearrangement joins TRBV27 to TRBJ2-5, with 9 bases matching TRBD1. Unmatched junction bases numbered 9, after V lost 6 bases and J lost 4 bases. CDR1 MNHEY and CDR2 SMNVEV come from the germline V gene (reference sequence). The CDR3 is 15 amino acids.